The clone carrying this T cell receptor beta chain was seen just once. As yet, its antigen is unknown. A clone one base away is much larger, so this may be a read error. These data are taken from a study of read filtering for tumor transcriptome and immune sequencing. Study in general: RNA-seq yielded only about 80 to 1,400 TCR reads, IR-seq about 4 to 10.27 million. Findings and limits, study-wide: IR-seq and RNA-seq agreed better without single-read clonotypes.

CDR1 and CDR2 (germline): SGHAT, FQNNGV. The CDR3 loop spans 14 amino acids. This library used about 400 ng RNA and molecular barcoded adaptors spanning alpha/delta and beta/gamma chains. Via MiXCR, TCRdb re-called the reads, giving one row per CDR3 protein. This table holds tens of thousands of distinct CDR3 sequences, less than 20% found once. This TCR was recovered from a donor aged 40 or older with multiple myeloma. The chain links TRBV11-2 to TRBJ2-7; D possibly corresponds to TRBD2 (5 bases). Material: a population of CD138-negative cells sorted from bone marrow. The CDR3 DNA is TGTGCCAGCAGCTTAGATCCGGGAATCTACGGGCAGTACTTC. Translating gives CASSLDPGIYGQYF.